This T cell receptor beta chain was recorded in a study of CD8 T cells in ankylosing spondylitis. Study-level findings and limits: Clones tied to disease were said to be significantly enriched in matched ankylosing spondylitis synovial fluid. Made up of about eight highly homologous variants, a TCR beta motif appeared characteristic of ankylosing spondylitis blood.

TCRdb independently ran MiXCR on the 5' RACE reads; one entry per CDR3 protein. The data show more than 600,000 distinct CDR3 sequences, about 20% seen once. This clonotype turned up a few times. No antigen is known for it. This CDR3 is built from 15 residues. Trimming cost V 5 bases and J 3 bases, with 14 bases left between them. Sequencing used blood, either unsorted or a sorted T cell fraction (not recorded which). The clonotype comes from a male donor with ankylosing spondylitis. The chain is built from TRBV12-3 or TRBV12-4 and TRBJ1-5, with no clear D. For the CDR3, the DNA is TGTGCCAGCAGTCCCCGGGCAGCCATCAATCAGCCCCAGCATTTT. Residues: CASSPRAAINQPQHF.